The 25 T cell receptor beta chains listed next were all sequenced from one sample in a study of shared clonotypes between healthy human individuals (dated by TCRdb to 2018 to 2021). The library was generated by the immunoSEQ multiplex PCR assay. TCRdb limited this immuneACCESS table to in-frame rearrangements with V and J called. A share of clones is missing; checked studies link under half to unresolved V genes, and the rest is unexplained. The table for this sample lists roughly 760,000 clones; about 74% of them were counted only once. The top ten constitute about 1.7% of the sample. Sequencing input: memory CD4+ T cells sorted from blood. The cell subset or site label for this specimen denotes: CD45RA-negative fraction. The receptors shown here come from a woman aged 25 to 39 in good health.

This clone was found a few times. V usage is TRBV30 and J usage is TRBJ1-1; D may be TRBD1 (6 bases). Germline lookup yields CDR1 GTSNPN and CDR2 SVGIG (reference sequence). The CDR3 contains 16 residues. The germline V and J ends were trimmed by 3 bases and 4 bases, with 21 bases remaining between them. The CDR3 protein is CAWSRGAGFFSTEAFF. The CDR3 coding sequence is TGTGCCTGGAGCAGGGGCGCGGGGTTTTTTAGCACTGAAGCTTTCTTT.

This clone was detected many times. This chain connects TRBV25-1 to TRBJ2-5, with TRBD1 matching 9 bases. The V and J ends lost 3 bases and 3 bases, in that order; junction bases with no gene match: 8. CDR3 length: 16 residues. Germline values: CDR1 MGHDK, CDR2 SYGVNS. The CDR3 coding sequence is TGTGCCAGCAGTGACCTCCTCCGGGACAGGGAAGAGACCCAGTACTTC. As protein: CASSDLLRDREETQYF.

J is TRBJ1-1 and V is TRBV6-5; D possibly corresponds to TRBD1 (6 bases). V gave up 4 bases and J gave up 5 bases, with 14 bases separating them. The germline gives CDR1 MNHEY, CDR2 SVGAGI. This CDR3 is 14 amino acids long. CDR3 sequence: CASSLRGLGTEAFF. The CDR3 DNA sequence: TGTGCCAGCAGTTTACGGGGGCTGGGGACTGAAGCTTTCTTT.

The chain joins TRBV5-4 to TRBJ2-1; D remains unclear. CDR3 length: 13 amino acids. CDR1 and CDR2 (germline): SGHNT, YYREEE (reference sequence). Trimming shortened V by 2 bases and J by 9 bases, and 12 bases separated the two germline ends. The CDR3 here is CASSLGPFGEQFF. CDR3 nucleotides: TGTGCCAGCAGCTTAGGGCCGTTCGGTGAGCAGTTCTTC.

This clone was picked up a small number of times. V gene TRBV7-9 combines with J gene TRBJ1-3, with a tentative D call TRBD1 (5 bases). V lost 5 bases to trimming and J lost 0 bases, with 11 bases between them. There are 15 residues in the CDR3. Per the germline V gene, CDR1 is SEHNR and CDR2 is FQNEAQ (reference sequence). The CDR3 coding sequence is TGTGCCAGCAGCCGCGACAGAAACTCTGGAAACACCATATATTTT. The encoded protein is CASSRDRNSGNTIYF.

This chain links TRBV29-1 with TRBJ2-5, with 8 bases that match TRBD1. The CDR3 covers 11 residues. The J segment lost 4 bases and the V segment lost 7 bases, leaving 2 bases of the junction unmatched. Germline V CDR1 and CDR2: SQVTM, ANQGSEA. The CDR3: CSGRGRETQYF. The CDR3 DNA is TGCAGCGGCAGGGGGCGAGAGACCCAGTACTTC.

CDR3 amino acids: CASSYGGGHNEKLFF. The CDR3 DNA reads TGTGCCAGCAGTTACGGCGGGGGCCATAATGAAAAACTGTTTTTT. The chain carries TRBV6-5 and TRBJ1-4, with D tentatively TRBD1 (6 bases). Per the germline V gene, CDR1 is MNHEY and CDR2 is SVGAGI. The CDR3 is 15 residues long. With 2 bases removed from V and 4 bases from J, the gap between germline ends came to 11 bases.

This chain joins TRBV5-1 and TRBJ2-7; perhaps TRBD2 as D (5 bases). This CDR3 region has 14 residues. Germline V lookup: CDR1 SGHRS, CDR2 YFSETQ. Trimming removed 2 bases at V and 2 bases at J, with 11 bases between. The CDR3: CASSLRDGPYEQYF. Written as DNA, the CDR3 is TGCGCCAGCAGCTTACGGGATGGGCCCTACGAGCAGTACTTC.

This clone was recorded once. V is TRBV18 and J is TRBJ2-1, with 14 bases matching TRBD2. CDR3 length: 18 amino acids. CDR1 KGHSH and CDR2 LQKENI come from the germline V gene. Trimming took 5 bases from V and 0 from J; bases not matched to a gene: 6. The chain's CDR3 is CASSTSGLAGDSYNEQFF. DNA of the CDR3: TGTGCCAGCTCAACATCGGGACTAGCGGGAGACTCCTACAATGAGCAGTTCTTC.

V and J are TRBV7-3 and TRBJ2-2; D might be TRBD1 or TRBD2, each matching 5 bases. Trimming removed 1 base at V and 6 bases at J, with 15 bases between. Germline CDR1 reads SGHTA; CDR2 reads FQGTGA. There are 16 residues in the CDR3. The CDR3: CASSLNRASRAGELFF. In DNA form, the CDR3 reads TGTGCCAGCAGCTTAAACCGGGCTAGCAGGGCCGGGGAGCTGTTTTTT.

The J gene is TRBJ2-5, the V gene TRBV5-6; 10 positions match TRBD1. The J segment lost 4 bases and the V segment lost 3 bases, leaving 3 bases of the junction unmatched. Germline assignment: CDR1 SGHDT and CDR2 YYEEEE. This CDR3 region has 14 residues. The CDR3 bases are TGTGCCAGCAGCTCGGGACAGGGGTTAGAGACCCAGTACTTC. Its protein product is CASSSGQGLETQYF.

The chain employs TRBV9 and TRBJ1-3; the D is unclear. CDR3 length: 14 amino acids. V was pared by 3 bases and J by 0 bases, with 7 bases between. The germline V gene has CDR1 SGDLS and CDR2 YYNGEE. The CDR3 DNA follows: TGTGCCAGCAGCGCCACGTTCTCTGGAAACACCATATATTTT. It is translated as CASSATFSGNTIYF.

The sample holds a few counts of this clone. The rearrangement uses TRBV5-6 and TRBJ2-5, with D possibly TRBD2 on 6 matching bases. Trimming left V 1 base short and J 5 bases short, with 18 bases between. Germline values: CDR1 SGHDT, CDR2 YYEEEE. CDR3 length: 16 residues. CDR3 loop: CASSLNWRGRGETQYF. The CDR3 region has the DNA TGTGCCAGCAGCTTGAATTGGCGGGGCCGAGGGGAGACCCAGTACTTC.

The table lists this clone with a count of one. The gene calls are TRBV6-1 and TRBJ2-1, with D perhaps TRBD2 (5 bases). Trimming pared 8 bases from V and 10 bases from J, leaving 18 bases between. This CDR3 spans 13 amino acids. CDR1 and CDR2 from the germline V gene are MNHNS and SASEGT. As DNA, the CDR3 is TGTGCCAGCCCCCCCACCCCCCGGGGAGAGCAGTTCTTC. This codes for CASPPTPRGEQFF.

This rearrangement joins TRBV7-8 to TRBJ2-1; D is possibly TRBD2 (6 bases). The CDR3 is 17 residues long. Germline CDR1 is SGHVS and CDR2 is FQNEAQ. V was pared by 1 base and J by 4 bases, with 17 bases between. CDR3 DNA: TGTGCCAGCAGCTTAGTGGTCGGGAGAGGACTATACAATGAGCAGTTCTTC. It codes for CASSLVVGRGLYNEQFF.

The rearrangement uses TRBV28 and TRBJ2-3, with 10 bases fitting TRBD2. The V gene end was trimmed by 5 bases and the J gene end by 4 bases; junction bases not matched to a gene: 3. The CDR3 spans 14 residues. Germline V CDR1 and CDR2: MDHEN, SYDVKM. The DNA for the CDR3 is TGTGCCAGCAGTACAGCGGGAGGGCCAGATACGCAGTATTTT. Translated, it gives CASSTAGGPDTQYF.

This clone was seen a few times. The genes are TRBV28 and TRBJ2-5; D ambiguous. The CDR3 is 15 residues long. CDR1 and CDR2 (germline): MDHEN, SYDVKM. V lost 5 bases, J lost 2 bases, and 15 bases lay in between. Here the CDR3 reads CASSAVGRLQETQYF. In DNA form, the CDR3 reads TGTGCCAGCAGTGCCGTGGGTAGACTTCAAGAGACCCAGTACTTC.

This clone was counted ten times or more. The V and J genes are TRBV7-2 and TRBJ2-7; D perhaps matches TRBD2 (5 bases). V lost 1 base to trimming and J lost 2 bases, with 12 bases between them. This CDR3 is 15 amino acids long. Germline assignment: CDR1 SGHTA and CDR2 FQGNSA. This CDR3 reads CASSLGPAATYEQYF. The DNA of the CDR3 is TGTGCCAGCAGCTTAGGGCCAGCGGCTACCTACGAGCAGTACTTC. The full variable domain, in which reference TRBV7-2 and TRBJ2-7 provide the parts outside the CDR3, is GAGVSQSPSNKVTEKGKDVELRCDPISGHTALYWYRQSLGQGLEFLIYFQGNSAPDKSGLPSDRFSAERTGGSVSTLTIQRTQQEDSAVYLCASSLGPAATYEQYFGPGTRLTVT.

The chain couples TRBV6-1 to TRBJ2-2; 7 positions agree with TRBD1. V dropped 8 bases and J dropped 1; count of bases not matched to a gene: 4. Germline V CDR1 and CDR2: MNHNS, SASEGT. This CDR3 spans 14 amino acids. CDR3 sequence: CASERTGNTGELFF. The CDR3 region has the DNA TGTGCCAGCGAGCGGACAGGGAACACCGGGGAGCTGTTTTTT.

The CDR3 region has the DNA TGCGCCAGCAAGATGGGACAAGGGAACACTGAAGCTTTCTTT. This gives the protein CASKMGQGNTEAFF. The chain recombines TRBV5-1 with TRBJ1-1, with a weak D call TRBD1 (6 bases). With 6 bases removed from V and 1 base from J, the gap between germline ends came to 13 bases. Germline V gene lookup returns CDR1 SGHRS and CDR2 YFSETQ. CDR3 length: 14 amino acids. The whole variable domain, filled in from reference TRBV5-1 and TRBJ1-1, reads KAGVTQTPRYLIKTRGQQVTLSCSPISGHRSVSWYQQTPGQGLQFLFEYFSETQRNKGNFPGRFSGRQFSNSRSEMNVSTLELGDSALYLCASKMGQGNTEAFFGQGTRLTVV.

The chain couples TRBV19 to TRBJ1-5; TRBD1 aligns across 7 bases. Germline V gene lookup returns CDR1 LNHDA and CDR2 SQIVND (reference sequence). This CDR3 has 15 residues. Trimming at V came to 7 bases and at J to 0 bases, leaving 6 bases not matched to a gene. CDR3 in DNA: TGTGCCAGTATGACAGGGTCCTATAGCAATCAGCCCCAGCATTTT. Translating it yields CASMTGSYSNQPQHF.

V gene TRBV30 combines with J gene TRBJ1-4, with D unresolved. The V gene's germline CDR1 is GTSNPN and CDR2 SVGIG (reference sequence). The V end was cut by 3 bases, the J end by 4 bases, with 6 bases between. The CDR3 length is 12 residues. The CDR3 nucleotides are TGTGCCTGGAGGATTCGTAATGAAAAACTGTTTTTT. Encoded protein: CAWRIRNEKLFF.

The rearrangement joins TRBV15 to TRBJ2-7; D uncertain. The germline V gene has CDR1 LNHNV and CDR2 YYDKDF (reference sequence). Trimming stripped 0 bases from V and 4 bases from J, with 7 bases between. CDR3 length equals 13 residues. Written as DNA, the CDR3 is TGTGCCACCAGCAGAGATCCGGAATACGAGCAGTACTTC. Encoded protein: CATSRDPEYEQYF.

The chain uses TRBV28 and TRBJ2-7; D is possibly TRBD1 or TRBD2 (6 bases each). Per germline, CDR1 MDHEN and CDR2 SYDVKM. The CDR3 spans 15 residues. With 8 bases removed from V and 3 bases from J, the gap between germline ends came to 20 bases. The CDR3 region is CASRSGAAEDYEQYF. The CDR3 nucleotides read TGTGCCAGCCGATCGGGGGCAGCGGAGGACTACGAGCAGTACTTC.

The V call is TRBV27, the J call TRBJ2-1; TRBD2 matches 9 bases. This CDR3 is built from 17 residues. Germline lookup yields CDR1 MNHEY and CDR2 SMNVEV (reference sequence). Trimming took 6 bases from V and 0 from J; bases not matched to a gene: 9. The CDR3, as DNA: TGTGCCAGCAGAAAATTGGCGGGAGGGAGCTCCTACAATGAGCAGTTCTTC. Its translation is CASRKLAGGSSYNEQFF.